Below, 25 T cell receptor beta chains from the same sample are listed, as sequenced in a study of blood T cell repertoires in COVID-19. The table came from immunoSEQ multiplex PCR; TCRdb's copy has only in-frame clones and leaves some out. The data show roughly 250,000 clones, 70% to 80% seen once. What was sequenced was peripheral blood. The receptor set was obtained from a woman older than 75 with acute or convalescent COVID-19.

The chain has TRBV14 and TRBJ1-6; D is undetermined. The CDR3 spans 14 residues. Germline CDR1 reads SGHDN; CDR2 reads FVKESK. Trimming stripped 2 bases from V and 5 bases from J, with 7 bases between. The CDR3 region has the DNA TGTGCCAGCAGCCAAATCGGTAATAATTCACCCCTCCACTTT. Translating gives CASSQIGNNSPLHF.

V usage is TRBV11-1 and J usage is TRBJ1-1; 8 positions agree with TRBD1. The germline CDR1 and CDR2 sequences are SGHAT and FQDESV (reference sequence). V shed 6 bases, J shed 5 bases, and the junction held 8 bases outside the gene matches. CDR3 length equals 14 residues. The CDR3 here is CASSTGQGGTEAFF. As DNA, the CDR3 is TGTGCCAGCAGTACAGGACAGGGAGGTACTGAAGCTTTCTTT.

The table lists this clone with a count of one. The rearrangement links TRBV10-3 to TRBJ1-5; unclear D gene. The germline CDR1 and CDR2 sequences are ENHRY and SYGVKD. The CDR3 has 13 amino acids. Trimming stripped 6 bases from V and 1 base from J, with 7 bases between. CDR3 sequence reads: CAISPQSNQPQHF. The CDR3 DNA follows: TGTGCCATCAGCCCCCAGAGCAATCAGCCCCAGCATTTT.

This clone appeared a few times. The rearrangement joins TRBV3-1 (or the pseudogene TRBV3-2) to TRBJ1-2, with 8 bases matching TRBD1. Trimming cost V 3 bases and J 8 bases; bases outside gene matches: 11. Germline lookup yields CDR1 LGHDT and CDR2 YNNKEL (reference sequence). The CDR3 has 15 amino acids. CDR3 nucleotides: TGTGCCAGCAGCCAGGGTAGGACAGGGAACTGGGGCTACACCTTC. Translation: CASSQGRTGNWGYTF.

The chain couples TRBV19 to TRBJ1-1; 8 bases fit TRBD1. V gave up 5 bases and J gave up 0 bases; unmatched junction bases: 5. The CDR3 spans 15 residues. Germline lookup yields CDR1 LNHDA and CDR2 SQIVND (reference sequence). DNA of the CDR3: TGTGCCAGTAGTGTACAGGGGGGGGTGAACACTGAAGCTTTCTTT. Translation: CASSVQGGVNTEAFF.

This CDR3 is CATRDTSSYEQYF. For the CDR3, the DNA is TGTGCCACCAGGGACACAAGCTCCTACGAGCAGTACTTC. J is TRBJ2-7 and V is TRBV6-5, with D possibly matching TRBD1 (6 bases). Germline V CDR1 and CDR2: MNHEY, SVGAGI. CDR3 size: 13 residues. V lost 10 bases, J lost 0 bases, and 13 bases lay in between.

The rearrangement links TRBV9 to TRBJ2-1; 8 bases fit TRBD2. The CDR3 consists of 13 residues. V lost 2 bases, J lost 7 bases, and 2 bases stayed unmatched. In germline, CDR1 is SGDLS, CDR2 YYNGEE. The CDR3 reads CASSVPSGNEQFF. CDR3 bases: TGTGCCAGCAGCGTCCCTAGCGGGAATGAGCAGTTCTTC.

This clone was detected only once. The V gene is TRBV7-2, the J gene TRBJ2-7; possibly TRBD2 for D (7 bases). V lost 2 bases, J lost 2 bases, and 13 bases lay in between. CDR1 and CDR2 (germline): SGHTA, FQGNSA. This CDR3 region has 15 residues. This chain's CDR3 is CASSLTGGQAYEQYF. The DNA for the CDR3 is TGTGCCAGCAGCTTAACGGGGGGACAAGCCTACGAGCAGTACTTC.

This chain joins TRBV3-1 (or the pseudogene TRBV3-2) and TRBJ2-7; 10 positions match TRBD1. V was pared by 6 bases and J by 7 bases, with 6 bases of the junction left unmatched. The CDR3 is made up of 13 amino acids. Germline V gene sequence: CDR1 LGHDT, CDR2 YNNKEL (reference sequence). CDR3: CASRRQGAIEQYF. CDR3 DNA sequence: TGTGCCAGCAGGCGACAGGGGGCGATAGAGCAGTACTTC.

The chain has TRBV6-6 and TRBJ2-1; D is unresolved. The germline gives CDR1 MNHNY, CDR2 SVGAGI (reference sequence). Between the trimmed V and J ends, which lost 5 bases and 8 bases, there was a span of 10 bases. The CDR3 has 12 amino acids. CDR3 amino acids: CASSLPPHEQFF. For the CDR3, the DNA is TGTGCCAGCAGTCTCCCTCCCCATGAGCAGTTCTTC.

This clone was counted between two and nine times. The CDR3 DNA sequence: TGTGCCAGCAGTGAAGTGGGGAAAGGGGTCCTAAGGACTGAAGCTTTCTTT. It specifies CASSEVGKGVLRTEAFF. The V gene is TRBV6-1, the J gene TRBJ1-1; possible D gene TRBD1, 5 bases. The CDR3 is made up of 17 amino acids. The germline CDR1 and CDR2 sequences are MNHNS and SASEGT. The V and J ends lost 1 base and 5 bases respectively, with 20 bases between them.

The rearrangement uses TRBV7-8 and TRBJ2-7; 10 nucleotides agree with TRBD1. Germline CDR1 SGHVS, CDR2 FQNEAQ. Trimming took 5 bases from V and 6 from J; bases not matched to a gene: 7. CDR3 size: 14 residues. The CDR3 spells CASSLRDRGGEQYF. CDR3 coding DNA: TGTGCCAGCAGCCTCCGGGACAGGGGAGGCGAGCAGTACTTC.

The genes are TRBV18 and TRBJ2-7, with TRBD1 matching 7 bases. CDR3 length: 14 residues. Trimming took 8 bases from V and 6 from J; bases not matched to a gene: 13. Germline CDR1 and CDR2: KGHSH and LQKENI. The CDR3: CASQLNRGTLEQYF. CDR3 coding DNA: TGTGCCAGCCAGCTAAACAGGGGCACCCTCGAGCAGTACTTC. Looking up the rest from reference TRBV18 and TRBJ2-7 gives the full variable domain: NAGVMQNPRHLVRRRGQEARLRCSPMKGHSHVYWYRQLPEEGLKFMVYLQKENIIDESGMPKERFSAEFPKEGPSILRIQQVVRGDSAAYFCASQLNRGTLEQYFGPGTRLTVT.

This chain links TRBV7-9 with TRBJ2-1; 7 nucleotides align to TRBD2. V trimming: 2 bases; J trimming: 0 bases; junction bases outside the gene matches: 10. In germline, CDR1 is SEHNR, CDR2 FQNEAQ (reference sequence). The length of the CDR3 is 18 residues. CDR3: CASSLPPAASGSYNEQFF. CDR3 nucleotides: TGTGCCAGCAGCTTACCCCCGGCGGCTAGCGGCTCCTACAATGAGCAGTTCTTC.

The chain has TRBV28 and TRBJ2-7, with 9 nucleotides matching TRBD1. This CDR3 is 17 amino acids long. Germline CDR1 reads MDHEN; CDR2 reads SYDVKM. The V and J ends lost 5 bases and 2 bases, in that order; junction bases with no gene match: 13. The CDR3, as DNA: TGTGCCAGCAGTCACCGGGACAGGGCTCTAGGTGCCTACGAGCAGTACTTC. Translated, it gives CASSHRDRALGAYEQYF.

This chain joins TRBV19 and TRBJ1-5; no clear D gene. This CDR3 has 16 amino acids. Trimming took 5 bases from V and 6 from J, leaving 20 bases between them. The V gene's germline CDR1 is LNHDA and CDR2 SQIVND (reference sequence). In DNA, the CDR3 is TGTGCCAGTAGTTCACGTAGTGCGGGTTGGAGTCAGCCCCAGCATTTT. Its protein product is CASSSRSAGWSQPQHF.

The chain carries TRBV9 and TRBJ2-1; 9 nucleotides align to TRBD2. There are 18 residues in the CDR3. The V gene's germline CDR1 is SGDLS and CDR2 YYNGEE. V lost 0 bases, J lost 3 bases, and 10 bases stayed unmatched. CDR3 DNA: TGTGCCAGCAGCGTAGTAGGCGGGGGGGCCCTGGGCTACAATGAGCAGTTCTTC. Amino acid sequence: CASSVVGGGALGYNEQFF. Combining the CDR3 with reference TRBV9 and TRBJ2-1 gives the whole variable domain DSGVTQTPKHLITATGQRVTLRCSPRSGDLSVYWYQQSLDQGLQFLIQYYNGEERAKGNILERFSAQQFPDLHSELNLSSLELGDSALYFCASSVVGGGALGYNEQFFGPGTRLTVL.

This clone was seen once. This sequence joins TRBV28 and TRBJ2-7, with 10 bases lining up with TRBD1. The CDR3 runs to 14 residues. V was pared by 6 bases and J by 4 bases, with 6 bases of the junction left unmatched. Germline lookup yields CDR1 MDHEN and CDR2 SYDVKM. The CDR3 loop is CASRGMDRGYEQYF. CDR3 coding DNA: TGTGCCAGCAGGGGGATGGACAGGGGGTACGAGCAGTACTTC.

The chain links TRBV29-1 to TRBJ2-5; tentatively, D is TRBD2 (6 bases). The V gene's germline CDR1 is SQVTM and CDR2 ANQGSEA. V was clipped by 4 bases and J by 3 bases, with 9 bases between them. The CDR3 has 12 amino acids. CDR3 residues: CSVGSGEETQYF. CDR3 DNA: TGCAGCGTTGGTAGCGGCGAAGAGACCCAGTACTTC.

This clone was picked up a small number of times. The gene calls are TRBV7-2 and TRBJ2-4, with a weak D call TRBD1 (6 bases). The germline V gene encodes CDR1 SGHTA and CDR2 FQGNSA. Trimming cost V 5 bases and J 10 bases, with 15 bases left between them. The CDR3 extends over 13 amino acids. The DNA for the CDR3 is TGTGCCAGCAGCCCCCAGGGGTACCAGATTCAGTACTTC. Its protein product is CASSPQGYQIQYF.

The J gene is TRBJ1-2, the V gene TRBV5-4; maybe TRBD1 (6 bases). Germline lookup yields CDR1 SGHNT and CDR2 YYREEE (reference sequence). V gave up 0 bases and J gave up 7 bases, with 13 bases separating them. The CDR3 is 14 residues long. The CDR3 DNA is TGTGCCAGCAGCTTGGAAGGGGGGGCGCGTGGCTACACCTTC. Amino acid sequence: CASSLEGGARGYTF.

The gene calls are TRBV7-9 and TRBJ2-7, with TRBD1 matching 7 bases. The CDR3 is 14 amino acids. From germline, CDR1 is SEHNR and CDR2 FQNEAQ (reference sequence). V gave up 5 bases and J gave up 2 bases; unmatched junction bases: 6. The CDR3 sequence is CASSPDRRAYEQYF. The CDR3 DNA reads as TGTGCCAGCAGCCCGGACAGGAGAGCCTACGAGCAGTACTTC.

The genes are TRBV3-1 (or the pseudogene TRBV3-2) and TRBJ2-4; D is possibly TRBD1 (7 bases). The CDR3 totals 16 residues. Germline V gene data show CDR1 as LGHDT and CDR2 as YNNKEL (reference sequence). Trimming took off 1 base at V and 2 bases at J, with 12 bases between the two ends. The CDR3 here is CASSQGQGGTKNIQYF. CDR3 nucleotide sequence: TGTGCCAGCAGCCAAGGACAGGGCGGGACCAAAAACATTCAGTACTTC.

This chain uses TRBV5-6 with TRBJ2-5; the match to TRBD2 covers 7 bases. The CDR3 has 15 residues. Per the germline V gene, CDR1 is SGHDT and CDR2 is YYEEEE. With 0 bases clipped from V and 5 bases from J, the junction kept 7 bases outside the gene matches. The CDR3: CASSLVVGGTETQYF. CDR3 sequence (DNA): TGTGCCAGCAGCTTGGTAGTGGGAGGGACGGAGACCCAGTACTTC.

This rearrangement joins TRBV7-9 to TRBJ1-1; weak D call: TRBD1 (5 bases). The ends were cut back, 1 base at V and 5 bases at J, with 11 bases in the middle. This CDR3 is built from 14 residues. Germline V gene data show CDR1 as SEHNR and CDR2 as FQNEAQ (reference sequence). Written as DNA, the CDR3 is TGTGCCAGCAGCTTAGTGGGGCGTATGACTGAAGCTTTCTTT. Its protein is CASSLVGRMTEAFF.